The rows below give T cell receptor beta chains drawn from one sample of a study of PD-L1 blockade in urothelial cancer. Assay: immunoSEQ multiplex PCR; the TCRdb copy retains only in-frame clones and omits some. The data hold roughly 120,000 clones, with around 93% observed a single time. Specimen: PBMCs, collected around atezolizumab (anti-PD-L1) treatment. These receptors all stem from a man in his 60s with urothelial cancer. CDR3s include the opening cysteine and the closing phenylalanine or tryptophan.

CDR3: CASSLGQGRAGELFF
V: TRBV6-5

CDR3: CASSYGLASNNEQFF
V: TRBV7-2

CDR3: CASTTGSNQPQHF
V: TRBV19

CDR3: CASSPTAYNEQFF
V: TRBV27

CDR3: CSVEEGTGFGTDTQYF
V: TRBV29-1

CDR3: CASSEGTASNQPQHF
V: TRBV5-1

CDR3: CAISGTGGPDTQYF
V: TRBV7-3

CDR3: CASSLKRGGRDEQFF
V: TRBV7-2

CDR3: CASSTGNYGYTF
V: TRBV2

CDR3: CASTERWANTEAFF
V: TRBV6-1

CDR3: CASSSLAGTLAAEQYF
V: TRBV7-8

CDR3: CASSDTGRGTDTQYF
V: TRBV2

CDR3: CASSLEVGRQETQYF
V: TRBV5-1

CDR3: CASRVLAGRNQPQHF
V: TRBV28

CDR3: CASSQDGRQGPTMAYEQYF
V: TRBV14

CDR3: CASSVTGFGEKLFF
V: TRBV19

CDR3: CASRQNNGQVTQFF
V: TRBV5-5

CDR3: CASSLGTGGSYEQYF
V: TRBV4-3

CDR3: CASSPTPSGRSYEQYF
V: TRBV7-8

CDR3: CASSTRIDGTEAFF
V: TRBV18

CDR3: CASRSDRNLDGYTF
V: TRBV19

CDR3: CASSQATGGGYGYTF
V: TRBV4-3

CDR3: CATATTAGEQYF
V: TRBV6-6

CDR3: CASSQTSGGTYEQYF
V: TRBV6-5

CDR3: CASSQDHRGSADTQYF
V: TRBV4-3

CDR3: CASSTYRASGETQYF
V: TRBV19

CDR3: CASSLYRNTGELFF
V: TRBV11-2

CDR3: CASRLAGGHGNEQFF
V: TRBV6-5

CDR3: CASSFDRGNGYTF
V: TRBV13

CDR3: CASSLTGSGSYNEQFF
V: TRBV11-1

CDR3: CASSFLASGRSGNEQFF
V: TRBV11-2

CDR3: CASSRGISTDTQYF
V: TRBV9

CDR3: CASSVSGRGRNGELFF
V: TRBV9

CDR3: CASSLEAGEFQETQYF
V: TRBV5-4

CDR3: CASSEGLGASGNTIYF
V: TRBV6-1

CDR3: CSASNGGTQYF
V: TRBV20-1

CDR3: CASSSPTRTRPYEQYF
V: TRBV5-6

CDR3: CASSRRELFF
V: TRBV23-1

CDR3: CASSQYGGPNNEQFF
V: TRBV14

CDR3: CASSDLGTSALYEQYF
V: TRBV5-6

CDR3: CAWSPGGLTEAFF
V: TRBV30

CDR3: CASSASGTMNTEAFF
V: TRBV4-1

CDR3: CAWSVGLGEQFF
V: TRBV30

CDR3: CASSPGRGNGGELFF
V: TRBV4-2

CDR3: CASSFWLSEAFF
V: TRBV28

CDR3: CASSDQGQGYEQYF
V: TRBV2

CDR3: CASSEPGRWVQYF
V: TRBV2

CDR3: CASSKGQAYNEQFF
V: TRBV19

CDR3: CASSLIRQGDYNEQFF
V: TRBV5-1

CDR3: CASSDPRTSGSNEQFF
V: TRBV9

CDR3: CASSPNMNTEAFF
V: TRBV28

CDR3: CASSGGTANNEKLFF
V: TRBV9

CDR3: CAWSPLRVEGQYF
V: TRBV30